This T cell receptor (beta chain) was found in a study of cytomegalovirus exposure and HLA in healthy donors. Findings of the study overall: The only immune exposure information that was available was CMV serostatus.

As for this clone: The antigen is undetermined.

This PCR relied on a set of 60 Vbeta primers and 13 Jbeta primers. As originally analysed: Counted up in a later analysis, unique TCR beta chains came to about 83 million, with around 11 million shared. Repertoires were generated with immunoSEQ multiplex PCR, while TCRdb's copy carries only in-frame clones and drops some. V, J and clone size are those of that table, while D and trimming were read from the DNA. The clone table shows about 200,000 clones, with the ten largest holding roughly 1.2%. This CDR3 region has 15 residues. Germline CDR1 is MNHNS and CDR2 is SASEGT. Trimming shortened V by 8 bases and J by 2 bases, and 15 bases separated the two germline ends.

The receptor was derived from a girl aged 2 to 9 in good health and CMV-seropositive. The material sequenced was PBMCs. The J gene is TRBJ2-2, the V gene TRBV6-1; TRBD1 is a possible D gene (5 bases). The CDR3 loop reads CASPRGGSNTGELFF. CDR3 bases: TGTGCCAGCCCAAGGGGTGGAAGCAACACCGGGGAGCTGTTTTTT.